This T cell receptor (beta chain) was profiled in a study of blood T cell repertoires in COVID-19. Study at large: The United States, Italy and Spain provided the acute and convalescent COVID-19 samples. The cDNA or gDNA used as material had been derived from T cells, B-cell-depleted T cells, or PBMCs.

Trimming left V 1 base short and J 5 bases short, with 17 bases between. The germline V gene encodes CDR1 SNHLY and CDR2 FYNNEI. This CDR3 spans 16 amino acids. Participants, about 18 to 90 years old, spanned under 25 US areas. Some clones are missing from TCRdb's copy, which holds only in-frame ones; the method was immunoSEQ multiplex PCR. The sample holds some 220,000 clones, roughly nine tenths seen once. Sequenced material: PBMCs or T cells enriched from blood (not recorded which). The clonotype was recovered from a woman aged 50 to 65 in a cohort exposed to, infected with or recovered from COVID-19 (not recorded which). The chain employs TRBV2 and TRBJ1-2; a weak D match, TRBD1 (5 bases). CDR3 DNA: TGTGCCAGCAGTGAAGGAAACCCAGGGAATGGATATGGCTACACCTTC. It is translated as CASSEGNPGNGYGYTF. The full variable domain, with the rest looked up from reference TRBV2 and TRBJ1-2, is EPEVTQTPSHQVTQMGQEVILRCVPISNHLYFYWYRQILGQKVEFLVSFYNNEISEKSEIFDDQFSVERPDGSNFTLKIRSTKLEDSAMYFCASSEGNPGNGYGYTFGSGTRLTVV.